The sequence of this T cell receptor beta chain was determined in a study of blood T cell repertoires in COVID-19. Study information: Sites in the United States, Italy and Spain provided acute and convalescent COVID-19 samples. PBMCs, B-cell-depleted T cells, or T cells provided the cDNA or gDNA that made up the material.

The authors' processing: Reference gene primers were amplified, and this amplification served to estimate nucleated cell counts. Sequencing was performed with immunoSEQ multiplex PCR; in TCRdb, only in-frame clones are kept and a portion is missing. D and trimming come from the DNA, and the V and J calls and clone size come from that table. The sample lists under 350,000 clones, roughly 91% occurring once. Germline V gene data show CDR1 as MDHEN and CDR2 as SYDVKM. The CDR3 is made up of 11 amino acids. Trimming shortened V by 8 bases and J by 1 base, and 5 bases separated the two germline ends. Sequenced input: peripheral blood. V usage is TRBV28 and J usage is TRBJ1-1; D not resolved. This receptor was taken from a woman aged 30 to 39 with COVID-19, enrolled during active disease. CDR3 sequence: CASSGNTEAFF. In DNA, the CDR3 is TGTGCCAGCTCAGGGAACACTGAAGCTTTCTTT.